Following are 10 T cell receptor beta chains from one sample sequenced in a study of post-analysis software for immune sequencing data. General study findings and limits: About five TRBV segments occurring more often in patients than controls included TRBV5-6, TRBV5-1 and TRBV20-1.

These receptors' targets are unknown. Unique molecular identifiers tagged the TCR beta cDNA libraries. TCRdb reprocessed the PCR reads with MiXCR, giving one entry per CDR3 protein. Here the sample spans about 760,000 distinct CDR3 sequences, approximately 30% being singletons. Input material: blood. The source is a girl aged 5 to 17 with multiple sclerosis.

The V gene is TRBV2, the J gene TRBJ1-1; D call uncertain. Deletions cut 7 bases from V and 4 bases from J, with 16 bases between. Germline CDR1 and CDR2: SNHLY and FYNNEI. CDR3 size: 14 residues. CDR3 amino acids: CASNLGSSVTEAFF. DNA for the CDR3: TGTGCCAGCAATCTTGGCTCGTCGGTCACTGAAGCTTTCTTT.

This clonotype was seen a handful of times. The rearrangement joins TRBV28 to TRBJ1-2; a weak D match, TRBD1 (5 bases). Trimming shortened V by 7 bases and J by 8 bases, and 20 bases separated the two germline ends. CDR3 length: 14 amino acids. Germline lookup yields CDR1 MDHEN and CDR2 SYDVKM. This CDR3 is CASTNPSSAGGYTF. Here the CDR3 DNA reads TGTGCCAGCACCAACCCGTCCTCCGCAGGGGGCTACACCTTC.

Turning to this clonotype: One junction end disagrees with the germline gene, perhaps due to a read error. The CDR3 is CAGSLRSTDTQYF. Written as DNA, the CDR3 is TGTGCCGGCAGCCTGCGTAGCACAGATACGCAGTATTTT. V is TRBV6-4 and J is TRBJ2-3; unclear D gene. The germline V gene encodes CDR1 MRHNA and CDR2 SNTAGT. The CDR3 is made up of 13 amino acids.

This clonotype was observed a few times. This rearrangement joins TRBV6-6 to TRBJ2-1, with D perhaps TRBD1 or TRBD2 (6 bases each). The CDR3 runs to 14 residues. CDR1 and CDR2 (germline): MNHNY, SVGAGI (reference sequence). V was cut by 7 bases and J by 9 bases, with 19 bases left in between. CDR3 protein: CASTLRGQAGEQFF. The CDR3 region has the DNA TGTGCCAGCACCCTTCGGGGGCAGGCGGGTGAGCAGTTCTTC.

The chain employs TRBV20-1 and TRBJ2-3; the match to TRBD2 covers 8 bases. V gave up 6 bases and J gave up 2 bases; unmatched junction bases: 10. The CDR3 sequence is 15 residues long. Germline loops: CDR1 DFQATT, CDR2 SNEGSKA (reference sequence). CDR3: CSAQLAAGATDTQYF. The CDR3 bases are TGCAGTGCGCAACTAGCGGCGGGAGCCACAGATACGCAGTATTTT.

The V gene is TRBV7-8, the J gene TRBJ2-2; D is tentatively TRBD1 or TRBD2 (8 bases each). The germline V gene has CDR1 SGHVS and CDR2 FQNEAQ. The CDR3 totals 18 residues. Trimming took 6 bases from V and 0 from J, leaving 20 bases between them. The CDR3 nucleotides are TGTGCCAGCAGTAGCTTAATAGCGGGACAGGCGAACACCGGGGAGCTGTTTTTT. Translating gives CASSSLIAGQANTGELFF.

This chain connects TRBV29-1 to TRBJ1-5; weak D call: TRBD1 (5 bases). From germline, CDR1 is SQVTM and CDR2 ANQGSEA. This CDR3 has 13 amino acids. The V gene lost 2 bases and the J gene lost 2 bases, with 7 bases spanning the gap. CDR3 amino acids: CSVEWGGNQPQHF. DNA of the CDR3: TGCAGCGTTGAATGGGGGGGCAATCAGCCCCAGCATTTT. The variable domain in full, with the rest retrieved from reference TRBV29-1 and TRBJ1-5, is SAVISQKPSRDICQRGTSLTIQCQVDSQVTMMFWYRQQPGQSLTLIATANQGSEATYESGFVIDKFPISRPNLTFSTLTVSNMSPEDSSIYLCSVEWGGNQPQHFGDGTRLSIL.

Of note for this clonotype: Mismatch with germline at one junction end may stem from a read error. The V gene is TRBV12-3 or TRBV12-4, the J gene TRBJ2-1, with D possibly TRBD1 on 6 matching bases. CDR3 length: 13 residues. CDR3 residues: CATRGQSYNGQFF. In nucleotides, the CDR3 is TGTGCCACCCGAGGACAGTCCTACAATGGGCAGTTCTTC.

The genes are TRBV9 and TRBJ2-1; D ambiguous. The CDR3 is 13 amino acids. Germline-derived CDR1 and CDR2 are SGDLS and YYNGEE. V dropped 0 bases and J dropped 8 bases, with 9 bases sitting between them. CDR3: CASSVGPSDEQFF. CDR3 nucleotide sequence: TGTGCCAGCAGCGTAGGGCCCTCGGATGAGCAGTTCTTC.

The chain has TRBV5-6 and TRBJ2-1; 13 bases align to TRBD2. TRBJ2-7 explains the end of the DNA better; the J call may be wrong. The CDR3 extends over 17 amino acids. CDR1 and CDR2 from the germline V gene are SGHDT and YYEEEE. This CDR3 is CAAGGLAGDSSYNEQYF. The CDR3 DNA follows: TGTGCCGCTGGAGGACTAGCGGGGGATAGCTCCTACAATGAGCAGTACTTC.